Described below is a single T cell receptor beta chain sequence and its context. Its antigen is not known. This sample stems from a study of T-cell memory formation after mild COVID-19. Study-wide results and caveats: Memory cells collected pre-infection included some clones that later responded, suggesting cross-reactive memory joined.

Trimming left V 2 bases short and J 7 bases short, with 9 bases between. From germline, CDR1 is LGHNA and CDR2 YNFKEQ. This CDR3 comprises 13 residues. MiXCR was run by TCRdb on the 5' RACE reads, yielding one entry per CDR3 protein. This sample has about 210,000 distinct CDR3 sequences; more than 9% occur once, and the top ten carry approximately 3%. This TCR derives from a man between 18 and 35 years old who had mild COVID-19 (a few samples of this study predate the infection). Cell type and time point are not known. The material sequenced was PBMCs or a T cell subset sorted from them (not recorded which). The V call is TRBV4-2, the J call TRBJ2-1; D gene ambiguous. The CDR3 is CASSQILQNEQFF. For the CDR3, the DNA is TGTGCCAGCAGCCAAATCCTCCAGAATGAGCAGTTCTTC.